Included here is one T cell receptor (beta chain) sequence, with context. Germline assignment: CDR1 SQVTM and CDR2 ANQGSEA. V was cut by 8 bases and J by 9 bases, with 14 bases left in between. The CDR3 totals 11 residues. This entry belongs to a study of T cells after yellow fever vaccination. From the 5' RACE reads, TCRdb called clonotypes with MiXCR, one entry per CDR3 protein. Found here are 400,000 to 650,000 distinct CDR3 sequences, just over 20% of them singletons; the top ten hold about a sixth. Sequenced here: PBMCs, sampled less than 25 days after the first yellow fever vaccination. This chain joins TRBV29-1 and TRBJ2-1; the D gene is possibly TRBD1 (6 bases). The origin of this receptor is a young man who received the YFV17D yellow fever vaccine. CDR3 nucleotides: TGCAGCTTTACAGGGTTTGGTGAGCAGTTCTTC. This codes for CSFTGFGEQFF.